The clone carrying this TCR beta chain was picked up many times. Its antigen remains unidentified. TCRdb recomputed calls from the 5' RACE reads with MiXCR, one row per CDR3 protein. Of over 35,000 distinct CDR3 sequences in the sample, 3.5% to 5% were seen once. The CDR3 has 16 residues. CDR1 MGHDK and CDR2 SYGVNS come from the germline V gene. V was pared by 1 base and J by 8 bases, with 20 bases between. This sample is drawn from a study of early T cells in non-severe SARS-CoV-2 infection. Study-wide results and limits: Clonotype matching in VDJdb favored anti-spike CD8 responses and did not capture private and CD4 specificities.

The origin of this receptor is an adult who was a healthcare worker with PCR-confirmed SARS-CoV-2 infection or an uninfected control (not recorded which). What was sequenced was whole blood. The chain combines TRBV25-1 with TRBJ1-1; D remains ambiguous. The CDR3 region is CASSESHTARPREAFF. In DNA form, the CDR3 reads TGTGCCAGCAGTGAATCCCACACCGCGCGGCCTCGCGAAGCTTTCTTT.